A single sample gave rise to the 14 T cell receptor beta chains below, sequenced in a study of cytomegalovirus exposure and HLA in healthy donors. Use of 60 Vbeta and 13 Jbeta primers characterized the PCR. The protocol was immunoSEQ multiplex PCR, while the TCRdb copy is restricted to in-frame clones and leaves out a portion. The profile shows about 200,000 clones, around 79% of them singletons. Sequences were obtained from PBMCs. The receptors derive from a male donor in good health and CMV-seronegative.

CDR3 DNA sequence: TGTGCCAGCTCACCGACTGGCATCAATGAAAAACTGTTTTTT. Residues: CASSPTGINEKLFF. This chain joins TRBV18 and TRBJ1-4; no reliable D call. Per the germline V gene, CDR1 is KGHSH and CDR2 is LQKENI. The CDR3 is 14 residues long. The ends were cut back, 3 bases at V and 5 bases at J, with 10 bases in the middle.

The V call is TRBV2, the J call TRBJ1-2; 9 bases line up with TRBD1. Trimming took 7 bases from V and 0 from J; bases not matched to a gene: 15. Looked up from germline, CDR1 is SNHLY and CDR2 is FYNNEI. This CDR3 region has 18 residues. The CDR3 DNA sequence: TGTGCCAGCATCAGGGGACAGGGAGGCTTCTCTGCTAACTATGGCTACACCTTC. It specifies CASIRGQGGFSANYGYTF.

The chain uses TRBV27 and TRBJ2-1, with D tentatively TRBD1 (6 bases). Germline loops: CDR1 MNHEY, CDR2 SMNVEV (reference sequence). Trimming took off 4 bases at V and 5 bases at J, with 15 bases between the two ends. CDR3 length: 15 amino acids. The CDR3 DNA reads TGTGCCAGCAGTTCCCTCGGGACACGAAACAATGAGCAGTTCTTC. This sequence encodes CASSSLGTRNNEQFF.

The chain recombines TRBV30 with TRBJ2-7, with 9 bases fitting TRBD2. This CDR3 has 14 residues. Germline values: CDR1 GTSNPN, CDR2 SVGIG (reference sequence). After removal of 3 bases from V and 3 bases from J, the junction contained 6 bases not matched to a gene. This chain's CDR3 is CAWRPAGGGYEQYF. As DNA, the CDR3 is TGTGCCTGGAGACCAGCGGGGGGCGGCTACGAGCAGTACTTC.

The gene calls are TRBV7-9 and TRBJ1-6; 10 nucleotides agree with TRBD1. The CDR3 consists of 15 residues. V lost 3 bases to trimming and J lost 9 bases; unmatched junction nucleotides: 5. Germline CDR1 and CDR2: SEHNR and FQNEAQ (reference sequence). This chain's CDR3 is CASSFEGTGASPLHF. The CDR3 DNA is TGTGCCAGCAGCTTTGAAGGGACAGGGGCTTCACCCCTCCACTTT.

The chain employs TRBV5-1 and TRBJ2-6, with D maybe TRBD1 (7 bases). V was trimmed by 3 bases and J by 0 bases, leaving 16 bases between them. Germline assignment: CDR1 SGHRS and CDR2 YFSETQ. This CDR3 contains 18 residues. CDR3 residues: CASSWRDSDGSGANVLTF. CDR3 bases: TGCGCCAGCAGCTGGCGGGACAGTGATGGCTCTGGGGCCAACGTCCTGACTTTC.

The V gene is TRBV9, the J gene TRBJ2-5; a weak D match, TRBD1 (5 bases). The end of the DNA is better explained by TRBJ2-7, so the J call may be wrong. The CDR3 covers 14 residues. The germline V gene encodes CDR1 SGDLS and CDR2 YYNGEE. The CDR3 sequence: CASSVTGFSYEQYF. Written as DNA, the CDR3 is TGTGCCAGCAGCGTTACAGGATTCTCCTACGAGCAGTACTTC.

This chain connects TRBV15 to TRBJ2-2; D remains unclear. The V gene's germline CDR1 is LNHNV and CDR2 YYDKDF (reference sequence). The CDR3 totals 14 residues. V was shortened by 0 bases and J by 3 bases, with 5 bases between the two germline ends. CDR3 loop: CATSRDPDTGELFF. The CDR3 DNA sequence: TGTGCCACCAGCAGAGATCCGGACACCGGGGAGCTGTTTTTT.

The V call is TRBV27, the J call TRBJ2-3, with a tentative D call TRBD1 (8 bases). V lost 5 bases, J lost 3 bases, and 18 bases lay in between. Germline CDR1 and CDR2: MNHEY and SMNVEV (reference sequence). There are 16 residues in the CDR3. The CDR3 DNA reads as TGTGCCAGCAGTCCGCGACAGGGGAGGGGGACAGATACGCAGTATTTT. This translates into CASSPRQGRGTDTQYF.

The rearrangement uses TRBV19 and TRBJ1-2; unclear D gene. Per germline, CDR1 LNHDA and CDR2 SQIVND (reference sequence). The CDR3 is made up of 13 amino acids. Trimming stripped 6 bases from V and 7 bases from J, with 15 bases between. As DNA, the CDR3 is TGTGCCAGTAGACGAGAGAGGGTTGCTGGCTACACCTTC. Its protein product is CASRRERVAGYTF.

This chain joins TRBV30 and TRBJ2-2, with D possibly being TRBD1 (5 bases). V lost 0 bases and J 7 bases, leaving 6 bases between the germline ends. Germline CDR1 GTSNPN, CDR2 SVGIG (reference sequence). CDR3 length: 12 residues. The CDR3 sequence is CAWSVTGGELFF. CDR3 nucleotide sequence: TGTGCCTGGAGTGTAACAGGCGGGGAGCTGTTTTTT.

This rearrangement joins TRBV6-5 to TRBJ1-3; 10 bases align to TRBD1. The germline V gene encodes CDR1 MNHEY and CDR2 SVGAGI. The CDR3 runs 15 residues. The V segment lost 5 bases and the J segment 8 bases; nucleotides outside the gene matches: 9. CDR3 amino acids: CASSQPGDRGHTIYF. In DNA, the CDR3 is TGTGCCAGCAGTCAACCTGGGGACAGGGGACACACCATATATTTT.

This chain connects TRBV7-2 to TRBJ1-2; 8 nucleotides match TRBD1. This CDR3 has 14 amino acids. Per the germline V gene, CDR1 is SGHTA and CDR2 is FQGNSA. With 2 bases clipped from V and 8 bases from J, the junction kept 7 bases outside the gene matches. CDR3 sequence (DNA): TGTGCCAGCAGCTTACAGGGGGCAGAGGTCGGCTACACCTTC. It yields the protein CASSLQGAEVGYTF.

This chain connects TRBV5-4 to TRBJ1-2; D is possibly TRBD1 (6 bases). The CDR3 runs 18 residues. The germline CDR1 and CDR2 sequences are SGHNT and YYREEE (reference sequence). V dropped 4 bases and J dropped 8 bases, with 30 bases sitting between them. CDR3 protein: CASSRPTDRGLSPLGYTF. CDR3 sequence (DNA): TGTGCCAGCAGCCGGCCAACGGACAGAGGACTCTCCCCTCTAGGCTACACCTTC. Using reference TRBV5-4 and TRBJ1-2 for the parts outside the CDR3, the full variable domain is ETGVTQSPTHLIKTRGQQVTLRCSSQSGHNTVSWYQQALGQGPQFIFQYYREEENGRGNFPPRFSGLQFPNYSSELNVNALELDDSALYLCASSRPTDRGLSPLGYTFGSGTRLTVV.